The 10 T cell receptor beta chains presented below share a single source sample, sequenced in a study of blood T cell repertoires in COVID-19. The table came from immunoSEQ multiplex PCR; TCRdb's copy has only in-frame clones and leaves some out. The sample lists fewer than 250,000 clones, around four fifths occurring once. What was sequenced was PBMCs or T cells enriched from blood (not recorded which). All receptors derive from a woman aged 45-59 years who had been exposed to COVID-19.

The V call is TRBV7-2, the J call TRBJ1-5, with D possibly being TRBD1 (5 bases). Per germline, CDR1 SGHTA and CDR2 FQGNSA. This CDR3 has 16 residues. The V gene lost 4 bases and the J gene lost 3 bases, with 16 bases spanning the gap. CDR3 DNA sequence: TGTGCCAGCAGCTCACCGGGACTACCAGCCAATCAGCCCCAGCATTTT. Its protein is CASSSPGLPANQPQHF. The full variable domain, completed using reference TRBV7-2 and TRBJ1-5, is GAGVSQSPSNKVTEKGKDVELRCDPISGHTALYWYRQSLGQGLEFLIYFQGNSAPDKSGLPSDRFSAERTGGSVSTLTIQRTQQEDSAVYLCASSSPGLPANQPQHFGDGTRLSIL.

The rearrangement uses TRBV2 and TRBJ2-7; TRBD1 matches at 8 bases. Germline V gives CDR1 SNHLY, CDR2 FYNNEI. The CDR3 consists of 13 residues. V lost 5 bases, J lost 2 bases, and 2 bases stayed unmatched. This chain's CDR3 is CASSRTGTYEQYF. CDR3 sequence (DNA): TGTGCCAGCAGTCGGACAGGGACCTACGAGCAGTACTTC.

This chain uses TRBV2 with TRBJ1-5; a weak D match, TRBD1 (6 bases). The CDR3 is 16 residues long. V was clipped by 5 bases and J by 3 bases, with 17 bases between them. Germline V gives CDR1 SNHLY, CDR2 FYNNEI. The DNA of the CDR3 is TGTGCCAGCAGTCGAACCCTCAGACAGGACAATCAGCCCCAGCATTTT. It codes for CASSRTLRQDNQPQHF. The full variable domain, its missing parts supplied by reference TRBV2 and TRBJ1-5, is EPEVTQTPSHQVTQMGQEVILRCVPISNHLYFYWYRQILGQKVEFLVSFYNNEISEKSEIFDDQFSVERPDGSNFTLKIRSTKLEDSAMYFCASSRTLRQDNQPQHFGDGTRLSIL.

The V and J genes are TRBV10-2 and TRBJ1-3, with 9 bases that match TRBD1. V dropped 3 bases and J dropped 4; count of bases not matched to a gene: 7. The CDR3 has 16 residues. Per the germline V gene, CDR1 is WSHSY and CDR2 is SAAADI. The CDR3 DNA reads TGCGCCAGCAGTGAAAGAGGACAGGGGAAGGGAAACACCATATATTTT. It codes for CASSERGQGKGNTIYF.

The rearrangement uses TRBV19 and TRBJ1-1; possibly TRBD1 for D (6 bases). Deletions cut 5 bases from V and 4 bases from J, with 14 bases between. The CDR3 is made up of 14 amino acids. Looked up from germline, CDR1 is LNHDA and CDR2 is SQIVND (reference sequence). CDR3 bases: TGTGCCAGTAGTTCAACAGGGTACGGCACTGAAGCTTTCTTT. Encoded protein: CASSSTGYGTEAFF.

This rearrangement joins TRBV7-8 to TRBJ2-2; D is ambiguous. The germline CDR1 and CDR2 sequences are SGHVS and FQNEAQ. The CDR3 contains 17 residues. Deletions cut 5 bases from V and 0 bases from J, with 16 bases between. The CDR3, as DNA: TGTGCCAGCAGCCCCTACCGGGTCCGAACGAACACCGGGGAGCTGTTTTTT. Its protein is CASSPYRVRTNTGELFF. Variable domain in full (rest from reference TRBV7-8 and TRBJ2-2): GAGVSQSPRYKVAKRGQDVALRCDPISGHVSLFWYQQALGQGPEFLTYFQNEAQLDKSGLPSDRFFAERPEGSVSTLKIQRTQQEDSAVYLCASSPYRVRTNTGELFFGEGSRLTVL.

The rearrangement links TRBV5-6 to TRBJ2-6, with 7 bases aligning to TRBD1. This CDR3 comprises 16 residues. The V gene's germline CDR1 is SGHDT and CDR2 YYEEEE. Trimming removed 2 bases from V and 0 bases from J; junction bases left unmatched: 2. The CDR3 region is CASSFRQGSGANVLTF. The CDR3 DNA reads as TGTGCCAGCAGCTTTAGACAGGGCTCTGGGGCCAACGTCCTGACTTTC.

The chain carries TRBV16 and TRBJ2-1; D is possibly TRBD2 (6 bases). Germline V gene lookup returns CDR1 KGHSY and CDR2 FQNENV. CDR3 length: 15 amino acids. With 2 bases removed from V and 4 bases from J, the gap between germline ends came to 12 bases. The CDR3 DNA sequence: TGTGCCAGCAGCCAAGGCGGGACGGTTTACAATGAGCAGTTCTTC. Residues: CASSQGGTVYNEQFF.

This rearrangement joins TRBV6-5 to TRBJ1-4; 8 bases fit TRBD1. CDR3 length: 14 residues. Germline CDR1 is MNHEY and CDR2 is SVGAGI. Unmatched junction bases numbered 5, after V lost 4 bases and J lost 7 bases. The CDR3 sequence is CASSSYRGSEKLFF. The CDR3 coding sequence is TGTGCCAGCAGTTCTTACAGGGGGAGTGAAAAACTGTTTTTT.

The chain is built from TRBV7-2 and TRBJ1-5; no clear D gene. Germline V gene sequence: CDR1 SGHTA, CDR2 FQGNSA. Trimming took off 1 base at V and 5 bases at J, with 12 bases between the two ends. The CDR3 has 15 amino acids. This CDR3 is CASSLDAQDYQPQHF. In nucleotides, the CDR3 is TGTGCCAGCAGCTTAGATGCCCAGGACTATCAGCCCCAGCATTTT. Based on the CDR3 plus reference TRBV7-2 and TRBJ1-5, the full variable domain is GAGVSQSPSNKVTEKGKDVELRCDPISGHTALYWYRQSLGQGLEFLIYFQGNSAPDKSGLPSDRFSAERTGGSVSTLTIQRTQQEDSAVYLCASSLDAQDYQPQHFGDGTRLSIL.